One and the same sample provided the 27 T cell receptor beta chains below, sequenced in a study of somatic mutations in cytotoxic T cells in rheumatoid arthritis (dated by TCRdb to about 2017). To prepare the library, the immunoSEQ multiplex PCR assay was applied. TCRdb stores this immuneACCESS table with in-frame sequences only. Part of the clones is absent; in the studies checked, under half of the shortfall reflects unresolved V genes, and no reason is known for the rest. This sample has roughly 20,000 clones in its table, and approximately 83% of those were observed once. The top ten hold around 14% of the sample. The specimen was CD8+ T cells sorted from blood. The receptors were gathered from an adult with rheumatoid arthritis.

The table lists this clone with a count of one. The gene calls are TRBV12-5 and TRBJ1-1; tentatively, D is TRBD1 (6 bases). V was trimmed by 2 bases and J by 1 base, leaving 11 bases between them. The CDR3 extends over 15 amino acids. The germline V gene encodes CDR1 LGHNT and CDR2 FRNRAP. CDR3 sequence reads: CASGLRGGGNTEAFF. The CDR3 region has the DNA TGTGCTAGTGGTTTGAGGGGGGGTGGGAACACTGAAGCTTTCTTT. Based on the CDR3 plus reference TRBV12-5 and TRBJ1-1, the full variable domain is DARVTQTPRHKVTEMGQEVTMRCQPILGHNTVFWYRQTMMQGLELLAYFRNRAPLDDSGMPKDRFSAEMPDATLATLKIQPSEPRDSAVYFCASGLRGGGNTEAFFGQGTRLTVV.

The chain employs TRBV9 and TRBJ1-4, with D possibly TRBD1 on 6 matching bases. Trimming removed 1 base at V and 8 bases at J, with 12 bases between. Germline lookup yields CDR1 SGDLS and CDR2 YYNGEE. The CDR3 sequence is 14 residues long. The CDR3, as DNA: TGTGCCAGCAGCGTACAGGGGATAGGAGAAAAACTGTTTTTT. This codes for CASSVQGIGEKLFF.

This rearrangement joins TRBV11-3 to TRBJ2-7; 8 bases are a match to TRBD1. The germline V gene encodes CDR1 SGHNT and CDR2 YENEEA. J lost 3 bases, V lost 5 bases, and 6 bases had no gene match. The CDR3 extends over 14 amino acids. The CDR3 protein is CASSPHRGNYEQYF. The CDR3 DNA sequence: TGTGCCAGCAGCCCTCACAGGGGGAACTACGAGCAGTACTTC.

V gene TRBV25-1 combines with J gene TRBJ2-6; 9 bases match TRBD1. The CDR3 has 17 amino acids. Losses at the gene ends were 3 bases for V and 1 base for J; bases not matched to a gene: 4. Germline CDR1 reads MGHDK; CDR2 reads SYGVNS. The CDR3 sequence is CASSDRTGESGANVLTF. The CDR3, as DNA: TGTGCCAGCAGTGACCGGACAGGGGAATCTGGGGCCAACGTCCTGACTTTC.

J is TRBJ2-1 and V is TRBV4-3; possible D gene TRBD2, 6 bases. Trimming removed 1 base from V and 3 bases from J, with 10 bases in between. This CDR3 has 15 amino acids. Germline lookup yields CDR1 LGHNA and CDR2 YSLEER. For the CDR3, the DNA is TGCGCCAGCAGCCAAGTCGCGGGAATCTACAATGAGCAGTTCTTC. Protein: CASSQVAGIYNEQFF.

The genes are TRBV4-3 and TRBJ2-1, with a weak D call TRBD1 (5 bases). V lost 1 base to trimming and J lost 9 bases, with 13 bases between them. The CDR3 totals 14 residues. From germline, CDR1 is LGHNA and CDR2 YSLEER. CDR3 bases: TGCGCCAGCAGCCAAGCCTCAGGGTTGGGTGAGCAGTTCTTC. It translates to CASSQASGLGEQFF.

The chain couples TRBV28 to TRBJ2-5; D remains ambiguous. CDR3 length: 15 residues. The germline V and J ends were trimmed by 6 bases and 4 bases, with 18 bases remaining between them. Looked up from germline, CDR1 is MDHEN and CDR2 is SYDVKM. Here the CDR3 DNA reads TGTGCCAGCAGCGCTCGTGACACCCTGATAGAGACCCAGTACTTC. As protein: CASSARDTLIETQYF.

The chain links TRBV9 to TRBJ1-3; D is ambiguous. V gave up 6 bases and J gave up 4 bases, with 11 bases separating them. The CDR3 has 13 residues. Per germline, CDR1 SGDLS and CDR2 YYNGEE. This CDR3 is CASTGPLGNTIYF. For the CDR3, the DNA is TGTGCCAGCACCGGACCATTGGGAAACACCATATATTTT.

This clone was seen a handful of times. The gene calls are TRBV7-9 and TRBJ1-1, with unresolved D. Between the trimmed V and J ends, which lost 1 base and 5 bases, there was a span of 8 bases. CDR1 and CDR2 (germline): SEHNR, FQNEAQ (reference sequence). The CDR3 is 13 residues long. CDR3 loop: CASSLDLGTEAFF. The CDR3 bases are TGTGCCAGCAGCTTAGACTTGGGGACTGAAGCTTTCTTT.

This chain connects TRBV5-8 to TRBJ1-4, with a weak D call TRBD1 (5 bases). CDR1 SGHTS and CDR2 YDEGEE come from the germline V gene. V lost 0 bases and J lost 3, with 15 bases in between. The CDR3 sequence is 17 residues long. CDR3 DNA sequence: TGTGCCAGCAGCTTGGTACAGGATTATAGAGCTAATGAAAAACTGTTTTTT. Translated: CASSLVQDYRANEKLFF.

The chain uses TRBV6-5 and TRBJ1-2; 11 nucleotides align to TRBD1. J was trimmed by 7 bases and V by 3 bases; bases with no gene match: 1. Germline loops: CDR1 MNHEY, CDR2 SVGAGI. The CDR3 runs 13 residues. The CDR3, as DNA: TGTGCCAGCAGTTATGGGACAGGGGGTGGCTACACCTTC. It specifies CASSYGTGGGYTF.

The CDR3 region is CATSIQAGSYNEQFF. CDR3 DNA sequence: TGTGCCACCAGCATACAAGCGGGCTCCTACAATGAGCAGTTCTTC. J is TRBJ2-1 and V is TRBV15; D may be TRBD2 (6 bases). V gave up 4 bases and J gave up 0 bases, with 10 bases separating them. Germline lookup yields CDR1 LNHNV and CDR2 YYDKDF (reference sequence). This CDR3 region has 15 residues. The complete variable domain, with remaining parts taken from reference TRBV15 and TRBJ2-1, reads DAMVIQNPRYQVTQFGKPVTLSCSQTLNHNVMYWYQQKSSQAPKLLFHYYDKDFNNEADTPDNFQSRRPNTSFCFLDIRSPGLGDTAMYLCATSIQAGSYNEQFFGPGTRLTVL.

J is TRBJ2-2 and V is TRBV11-2; no clear D. Germline V CDR1 and CDR2: SGHAT, FQNNGV. The CDR3 is 12 amino acids. Trimming removed 5 bases at V and 10 bases at J, with 11 bases between. The CDR3 DNA reads as TGTGCCAGCAGCCGCGGACGCGAGGAGCTGTTTTTT. Protein product: CASSRGREELFF.

The chain carries TRBV7-9 and TRBJ2-1; 10 bases line up with TRBD2. J lost 2 bases, V lost 5 bases, and 9 bases had no gene match. There are 17 residues in the CDR3. Germline V lookup: CDR1 SEHNR, CDR2 FQNEAQ (reference sequence). Here the CDR3 reads CASSDDLAGETYNEQFF. DNA for the CDR3: TGTGCCAGCAGCGACGACCTAGCGGGAGAGACCTACAATGAGCAGTTCTTC.

V gene TRBV7-9 combines with J gene TRBJ2-5, with D possibly matching TRBD1 (5 bases). From germline, CDR1 is SEHNR and CDR2 FQNEAQ (reference sequence). CDR3 size: 13 residues. V was clipped by 3 bases and J by 4 bases, with 9 bases between them. The CDR3 region is CASSLGRGETQYF. CDR3 in DNA: TGTGCCAGCAGCTTGGGTAGGGGAGAGACCCAGTACTTC.

CDR3 nucleotides: TGTGCCAGCAGCCTGACAGGGTACGAGCAGTACTTC. The encoded protein is CASSLTGYEQYF. V gene TRBV7-9 combines with J gene TRBJ2-7; 7 bases line up with TRBD1. Germline lookup yields CDR1 SEHNR and CDR2 FQNEAQ (reference sequence). The trim removed 5 bases at V and 4 bases at J, leaving 2 bases unmatched. The CDR3 is made up of 12 amino acids.

This clone came up once. The rearrangement joins TRBV7-8 to TRBJ2-7; 10 bases line up with TRBD2. The germline CDR1 and CDR2 sequences are SGHVS and FQNEAQ. V shed 3 bases and J 3 bases; nucleotides not matched to a gene: 5. The CDR3 is 15 amino acids. CDR3 DNA: TGTGCCAGCAGCTTGGGGAGCGGGAGGGTCTACGAGCAGTACTTC. Translated: CASSLGSGRVYEQYF.

This chain uses TRBV7-6 with TRBJ2-3, with no clear D. Germline CDR1 and CDR2: SGHVS and FNYEAQ. V was shortened by 3 bases and J by 4 bases, with 8 bases between the two germline ends. The length of the CDR3 is 13 residues. The CDR3 loop reads CASSFGEADTQYF. The CDR3 DNA follows: TGTGCCAGCAGCTTTGGGGAAGCAGATACGCAGTATTTT.

V usage is TRBV29-1 and J usage is TRBJ2-1, with 16 bases lining up with TRBD2. With 6 bases clipped from V and 6 bases from J, the junction kept 5 bases outside the gene matches. Looked up from germline, CDR1 is SQVTM and CDR2 is ANQGSEA. This CDR3 spans 15 amino acids. CDR3: CSVAGTSGGANEQFF. The CDR3 bases are TGCAGCGTCGCCGGGACTAGCGGGGGGGCCAATGAGCAGTTCTTC.

V gene TRBV9 combines with J gene TRBJ1-1, with D unclear. CDR3 size: 16 residues. Trimming stripped 1 base from V and 1 base from J, with 14 bases between. Germline loops: CDR1 SGDLS, CDR2 YYNGEE. The CDR3 reads CASSVSRRTGNTEAFF. CDR3 in DNA: TGTGCCAGCAGCGTAAGCCGGAGGACGGGGAACACTGAAGCTTTCTTT.

The chain uses TRBV5-4 and TRBJ2-2, with D unresolved. The CDR3 has 12 residues. V lost 0 bases to trimming and J lost 7 bases, with 4 bases between them. Germline CDR1 and CDR2: SGHNT and YYREEE (reference sequence). The CDR3 nucleotides are TGTGCCAGCAGCTTGGAGAACGGGGAGCTGTTTTTT. Encoded protein: CASSLENGELFF.

On this clone: A junction end diverges from the germline sequence, so it may reflect a read error. The rearrangement links TRBV7-7 to TRBJ2-5; D remains ambiguous. The CDR3 is 15 amino acids. CDR1 is SSHAT, CDR2 FNYEAQ, per germline (reference sequence). The CDR3 is CASSSSTAEGETQYF. Written as DNA, the CDR3 is TGTGCTAGCAGCTCGTCGACGGCCGAAGGGGAGACCCAGTACTTC. The full variable domain, its missing parts supplied by reference TRBV7-7 and TRBJ2-5, is GAGVSQSPRYKVTKRGQDVTLRCDPISSHATLYWYQQALGQGPEFLTYFNYEAQPDKSGLPSDRFSAERPEGSISTLTIQRTEQRDSAMYRCASSSSTAEGETQYFGPGTRLLVL.

J is TRBJ2-1 and V is TRBV7-3; the D gene is possibly TRBD1 (5 bases). This CDR3 is built from 15 residues. The ends were cut back, 5 bases at V and 0 bases at J, with 11 bases in the middle. Germline CDR1 and CDR2: SGHTA and FQGTGA. The CDR3 protein is CASSPTVSSYNEQFF. The CDR3 DNA reads TGTGCCAGCAGCCCGACAGTGAGCTCCTACAATGAGCAGTTCTTC.

This clone has just a few counts. This sample includes further DNA sequences coding for the same CDR3. V and J are TRBV7-2 and TRBJ2-5; 9 nucleotides line up with TRBD1. From germline, CDR1 is SGHTA and CDR2 FQGNSA. The CDR3 covers 14 residues. With 5 bases clipped from V and 5 bases from J, the junction kept 6 bases outside the gene matches. The CDR3 loop reads CASSLTGGWETQYF. CDR3 DNA sequence: TGTGCCAGCAGCCTTACAGGGGGCTGGGAGACCCAGTACTTC.

The chain uses TRBV5-1 and TRBJ1-4; 7 bases fit TRBD1. Germline V gene sequence: CDR1 SGHRS, CDR2 YFSETQ. V lost 3 bases to trimming and J lost 4 bases; unmatched junction nucleotides: 6. This CDR3 region has 15 residues. The CDR3 region is CASSSEGQFNEKLFF. The CDR3 nucleotides read TGCGCCAGCAGCTCGGAGGGACAGTTTAATGAAAAACTGTTTTTT.

The V and J genes are TRBV5-1 and TRBJ2-3; D perhaps matches TRBD1 (6 bases). The germline V and J ends were trimmed by 7 bases and 0 bases, with 15 bases remaining between them. Germline lookup yields CDR1 SGHRS and CDR2 YFSETQ. The CDR3 consists of 15 residues. The DNA for the CDR3 is TGCGCCAGCGGCCCAGGGGTTTCTAGCACAGATACGCAGTATTTT. It translates to CASGPGVSSTDTQYF.

CDR3 bases: TGTGCCAGCAGCCCAGCCGGGGAAGAATACAATGAGCAGTTCTTC. Encoded protein: CASSPAGEEYNEQFF. The V gene is TRBV7-6, the J gene TRBJ2-1; maybe TRBD2 (5 bases). Germline V gene sequence: CDR1 SGHVS, CDR2 FNYEAQ. Trimming left V 5 bases short and J 4 bases short, with 15 bases between. The CDR3 length is 15 residues.